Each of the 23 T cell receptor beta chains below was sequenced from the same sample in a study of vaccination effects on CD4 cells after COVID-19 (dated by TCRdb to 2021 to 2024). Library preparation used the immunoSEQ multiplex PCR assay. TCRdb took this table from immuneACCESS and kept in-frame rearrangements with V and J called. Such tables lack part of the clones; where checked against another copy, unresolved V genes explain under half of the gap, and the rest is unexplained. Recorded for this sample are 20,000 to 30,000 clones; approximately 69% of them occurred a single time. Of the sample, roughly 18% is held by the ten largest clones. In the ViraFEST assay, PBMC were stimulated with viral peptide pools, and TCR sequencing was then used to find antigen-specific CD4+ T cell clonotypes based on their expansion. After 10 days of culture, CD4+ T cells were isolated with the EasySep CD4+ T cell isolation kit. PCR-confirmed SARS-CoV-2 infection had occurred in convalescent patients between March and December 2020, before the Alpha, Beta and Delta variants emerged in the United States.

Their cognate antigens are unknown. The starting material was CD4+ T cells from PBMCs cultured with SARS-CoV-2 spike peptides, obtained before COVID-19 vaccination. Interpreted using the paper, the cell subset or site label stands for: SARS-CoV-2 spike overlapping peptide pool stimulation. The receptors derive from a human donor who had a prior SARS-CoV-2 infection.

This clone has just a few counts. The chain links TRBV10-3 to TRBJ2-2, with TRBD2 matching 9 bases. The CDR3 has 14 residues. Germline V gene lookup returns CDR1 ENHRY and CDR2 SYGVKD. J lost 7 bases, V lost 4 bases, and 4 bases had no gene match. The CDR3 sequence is CAISGPSGVGELFF. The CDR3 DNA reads TGTGCCATCAGTGGTCCTAGCGGGGTCGGGGAGCTGTTTTTT.

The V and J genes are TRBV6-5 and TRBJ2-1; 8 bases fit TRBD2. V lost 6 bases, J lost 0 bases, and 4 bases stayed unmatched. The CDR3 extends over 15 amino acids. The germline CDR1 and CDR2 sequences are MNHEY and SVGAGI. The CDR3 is CASRLLAVSYNEQFF. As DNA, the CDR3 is TGTGCCAGCAGATTACTAGCGGTCTCCTACAATGAGCAGTTCTTC.

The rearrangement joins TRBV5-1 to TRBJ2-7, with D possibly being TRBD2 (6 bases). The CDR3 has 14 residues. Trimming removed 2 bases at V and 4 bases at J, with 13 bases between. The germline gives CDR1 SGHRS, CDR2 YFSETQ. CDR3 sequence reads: CASSLTGAVYEQYF. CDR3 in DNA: TGCGCCAGCAGCTTAACGGGAGCAGTATACGAGCAGTACTTC.

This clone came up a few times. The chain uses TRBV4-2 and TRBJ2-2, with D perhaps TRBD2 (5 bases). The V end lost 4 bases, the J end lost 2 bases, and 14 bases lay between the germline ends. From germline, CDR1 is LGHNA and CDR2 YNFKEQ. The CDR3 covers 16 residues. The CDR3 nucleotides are TGTGCCAGCAGCCCCCCCGAGCGGATCAACACCGGGGAGCTGTTTTTT. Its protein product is CASSPPERINTGELFF.

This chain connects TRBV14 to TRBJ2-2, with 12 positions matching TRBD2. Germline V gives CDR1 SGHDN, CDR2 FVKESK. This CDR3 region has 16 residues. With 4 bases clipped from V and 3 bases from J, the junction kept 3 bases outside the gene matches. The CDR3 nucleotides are TGTGCCAGCAGCCTGCCTAGCGGGAGGGACACCGGGGAGCTGTTTTTT. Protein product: CASSLPSGRDTGELFF.

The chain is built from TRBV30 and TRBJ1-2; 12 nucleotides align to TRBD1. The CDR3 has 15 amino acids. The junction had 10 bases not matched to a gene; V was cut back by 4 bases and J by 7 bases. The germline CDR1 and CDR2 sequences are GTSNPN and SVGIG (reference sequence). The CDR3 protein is CAWKGQGAVIAGYTF. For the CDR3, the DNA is TGTGCCTGGAAGGGACAGGGGGCTGTAATAGCTGGCTACACCTTC.

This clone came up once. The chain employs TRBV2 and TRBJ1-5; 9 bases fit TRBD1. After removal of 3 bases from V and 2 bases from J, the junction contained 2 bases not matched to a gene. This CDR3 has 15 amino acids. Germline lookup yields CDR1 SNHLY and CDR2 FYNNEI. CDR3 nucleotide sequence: TGTGCCAGCAGTGAGGACAGGGGAGGCAATCAGCCCCAGCATTTT. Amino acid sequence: CASSEDRGGNQPQHF.

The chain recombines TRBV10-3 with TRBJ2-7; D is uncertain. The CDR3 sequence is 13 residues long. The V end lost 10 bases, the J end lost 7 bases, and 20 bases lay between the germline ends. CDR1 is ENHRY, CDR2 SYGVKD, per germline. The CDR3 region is CATGSGPNWEQYF. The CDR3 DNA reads TGTGCCACGGGCTCAGGACCCAACTGGGAGCAGTACTTC.

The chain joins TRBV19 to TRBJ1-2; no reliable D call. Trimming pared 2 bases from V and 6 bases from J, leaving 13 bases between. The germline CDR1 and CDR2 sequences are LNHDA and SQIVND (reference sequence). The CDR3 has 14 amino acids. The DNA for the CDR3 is TGTGCCAGTAGTATAATCGGGCAGCGGCATGGCTACACCTTC. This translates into CASSIIGQRHGYTF.

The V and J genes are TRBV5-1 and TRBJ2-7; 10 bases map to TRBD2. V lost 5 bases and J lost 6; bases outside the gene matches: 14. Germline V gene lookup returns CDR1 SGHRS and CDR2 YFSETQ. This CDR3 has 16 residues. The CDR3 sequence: CASSSPAGTSVREQYF. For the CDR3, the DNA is TGCGCCAGCAGTTCACCCGCCGGGACTAGCGTGCGCGAGCAGTACTTC.

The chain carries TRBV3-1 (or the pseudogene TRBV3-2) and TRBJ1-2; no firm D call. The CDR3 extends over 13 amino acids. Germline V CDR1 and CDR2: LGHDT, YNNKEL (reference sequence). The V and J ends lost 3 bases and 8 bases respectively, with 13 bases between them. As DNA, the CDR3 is TGTGCCAGCAGCCATGAGGTGATGAGGGGCTACACCTTC. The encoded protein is CASSHEVMRGYTF.

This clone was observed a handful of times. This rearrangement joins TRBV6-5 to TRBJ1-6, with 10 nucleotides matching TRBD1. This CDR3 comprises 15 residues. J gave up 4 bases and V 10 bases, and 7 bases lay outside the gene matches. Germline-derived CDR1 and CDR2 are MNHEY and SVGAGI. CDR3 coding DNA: TGTGCCACCGACAGGGGGCTATATTATAATTCACCCCTCCACTTT. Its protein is CATDRGLYYNSPLHF.

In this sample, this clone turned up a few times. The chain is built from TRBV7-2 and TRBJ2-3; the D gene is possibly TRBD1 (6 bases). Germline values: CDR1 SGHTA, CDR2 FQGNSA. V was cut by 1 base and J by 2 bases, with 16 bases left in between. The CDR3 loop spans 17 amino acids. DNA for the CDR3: TGTGCCAGCAGCTTAGGACTCCCCAGGGGATACACAGATACGCAGTATTTT. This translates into CASSLGLPRGYTDTQYF.

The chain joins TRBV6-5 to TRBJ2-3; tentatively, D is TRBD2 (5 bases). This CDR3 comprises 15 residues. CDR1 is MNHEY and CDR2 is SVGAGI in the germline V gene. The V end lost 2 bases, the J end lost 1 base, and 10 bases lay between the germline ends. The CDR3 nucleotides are TGTGCCAGCAGTTACGGGCGGGTTGGCACAGATACGCAGTATTTT. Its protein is CASSYGRVGTDTQYF.

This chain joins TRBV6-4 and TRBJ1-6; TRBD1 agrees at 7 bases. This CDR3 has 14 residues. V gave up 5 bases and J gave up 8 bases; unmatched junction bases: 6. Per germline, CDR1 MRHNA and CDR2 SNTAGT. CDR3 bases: TGTGCCAGCAGTTTGACAGGGCAGGATTCACCCCTCCACTTT. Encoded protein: CASSLTGQDSPLHF.

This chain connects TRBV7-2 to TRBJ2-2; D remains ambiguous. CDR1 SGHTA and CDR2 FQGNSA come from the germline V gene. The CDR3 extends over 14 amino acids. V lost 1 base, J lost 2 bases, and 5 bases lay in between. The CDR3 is CASSLVINTGELFF. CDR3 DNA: TGTGCCAGCAGCTTAGTCATCAACACCGGGGAGCTGTTTTTT.

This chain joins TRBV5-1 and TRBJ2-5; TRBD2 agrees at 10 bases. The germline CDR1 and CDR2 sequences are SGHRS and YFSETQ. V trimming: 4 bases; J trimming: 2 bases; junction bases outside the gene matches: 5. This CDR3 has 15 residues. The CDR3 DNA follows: TGCGCCAGCAGCACCGGGACTAGCGAACAAGAGACCCAGTACTTC. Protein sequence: CASSTGTSEQETQYF.

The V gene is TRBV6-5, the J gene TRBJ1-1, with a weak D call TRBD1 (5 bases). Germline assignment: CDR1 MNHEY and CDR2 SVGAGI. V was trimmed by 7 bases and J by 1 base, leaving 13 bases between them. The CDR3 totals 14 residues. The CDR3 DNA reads TGTGCCAGCACCTGGGACCGATCGAACACTGAAGCTTTCTTT. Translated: CASTWDRSNTEAFF.

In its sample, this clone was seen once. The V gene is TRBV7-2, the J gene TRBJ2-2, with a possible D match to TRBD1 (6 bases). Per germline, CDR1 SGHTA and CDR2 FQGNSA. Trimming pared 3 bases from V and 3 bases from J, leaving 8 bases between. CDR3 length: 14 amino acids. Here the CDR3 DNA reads TGTGCCAGCAGCTTTTCAGGGGACACCGGGGAGCTGTTTTTT. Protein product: CASSFSGDTGELFF.

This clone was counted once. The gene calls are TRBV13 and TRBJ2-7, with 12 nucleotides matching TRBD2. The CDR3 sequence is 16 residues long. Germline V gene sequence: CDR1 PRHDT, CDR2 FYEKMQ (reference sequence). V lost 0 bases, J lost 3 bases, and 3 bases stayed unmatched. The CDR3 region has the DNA TGTGCCAGCAGCTTAGGCCTAGCGGGAGGGCTCTACGAGCAGTACTTC. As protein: CASSLGLAGGLYEQYF.

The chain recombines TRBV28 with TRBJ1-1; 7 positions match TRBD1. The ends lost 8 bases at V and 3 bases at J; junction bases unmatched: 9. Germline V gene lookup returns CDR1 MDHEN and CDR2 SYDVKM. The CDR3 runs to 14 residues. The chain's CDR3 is CASYPGGLHTEAFF. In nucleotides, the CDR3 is TGTGCCAGCTACCCAGGGGGTCTTCACACTGAAGCTTTCTTT.

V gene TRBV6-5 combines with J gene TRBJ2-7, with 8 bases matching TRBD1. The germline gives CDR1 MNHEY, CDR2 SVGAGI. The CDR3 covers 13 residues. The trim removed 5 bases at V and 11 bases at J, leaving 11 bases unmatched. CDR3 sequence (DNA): TGTGCCAGCAGTCTGTGGACAGGGTTAAGTAAGTACTTC. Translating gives CASSLWTGLSKYF.

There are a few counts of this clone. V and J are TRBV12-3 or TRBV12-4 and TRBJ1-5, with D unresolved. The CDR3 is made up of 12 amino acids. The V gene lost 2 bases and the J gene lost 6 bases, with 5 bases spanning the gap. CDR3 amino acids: CASSLNAQPQHF. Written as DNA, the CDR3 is TGTGCCAGCAGTTTAAATGCTCAGCCCCAGCATTTT.